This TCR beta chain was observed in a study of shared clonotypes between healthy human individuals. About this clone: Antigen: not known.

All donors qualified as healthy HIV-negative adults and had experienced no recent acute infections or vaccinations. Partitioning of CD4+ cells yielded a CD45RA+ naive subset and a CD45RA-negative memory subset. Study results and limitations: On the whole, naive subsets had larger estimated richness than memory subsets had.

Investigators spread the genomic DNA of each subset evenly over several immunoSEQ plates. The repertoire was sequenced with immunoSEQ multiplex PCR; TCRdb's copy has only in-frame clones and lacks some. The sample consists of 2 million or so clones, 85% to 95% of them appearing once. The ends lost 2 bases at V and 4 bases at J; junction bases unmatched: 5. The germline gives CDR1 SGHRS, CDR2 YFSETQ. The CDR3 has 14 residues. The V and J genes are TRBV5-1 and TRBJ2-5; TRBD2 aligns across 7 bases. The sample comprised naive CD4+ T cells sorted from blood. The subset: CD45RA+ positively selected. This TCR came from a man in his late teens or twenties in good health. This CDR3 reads CASSFREASETQYF. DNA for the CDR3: TGCGCCAGCAGCTTTCGGGAGGCCTCAGAGACCCAGTACTTC.